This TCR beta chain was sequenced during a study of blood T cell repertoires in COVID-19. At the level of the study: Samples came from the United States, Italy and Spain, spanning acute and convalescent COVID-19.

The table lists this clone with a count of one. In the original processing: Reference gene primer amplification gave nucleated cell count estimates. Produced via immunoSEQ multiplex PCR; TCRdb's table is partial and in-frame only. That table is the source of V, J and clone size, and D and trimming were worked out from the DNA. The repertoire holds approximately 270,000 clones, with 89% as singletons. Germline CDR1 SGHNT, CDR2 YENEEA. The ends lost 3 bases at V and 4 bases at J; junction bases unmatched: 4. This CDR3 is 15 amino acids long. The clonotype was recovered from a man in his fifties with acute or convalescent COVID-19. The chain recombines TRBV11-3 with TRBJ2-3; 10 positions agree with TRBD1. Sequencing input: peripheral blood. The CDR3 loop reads CASSFSGQGADTQYF. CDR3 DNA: TGTGCCAGCAGCTTCTCCGGACAGGGGGCAGATACGCAGTATTTT.